The next 12 T cell receptor beta chains were all read from a single sample in a study of beta chain features in type 1 diabetes. Expressed TCRB transcripts were sequenced because the isolated RNA had all been reverse transcribed beforehand. The protocol was immunoSEQ multiplex PCR, while the TCRdb copy is restricted to in-frame clones and leaves out a portion. The profile shows 450,000 to 600,000 clones, 30% of them singletons. The material sequenced was naive CD4+ T cells from blood. The receptors originated from a man aged 18 to 29 in good health.

The rearrangement links TRBV4-3 to TRBJ1-1, with a weak D call TRBD1 (5 bases). The CDR3 totals 14 residues. The germline V gene encodes CDR1 LGHNA and CDR2 YSLEER. V lost 5 bases to trimming and J lost 2 bases, with 12 bases between them. The CDR3 here is CASSWGTSNTEAFF. The CDR3 nucleotides read TGCGCCAGCAGCTGGGGGACTTCCAACACTGAAGCTTTCTTT.

This clone was picked up a small number of times. Other DNA sequences of this sample code for an identical CDR3. The chain joins TRBV5-1 to TRBJ2-5, with no clear D. There are 12 residues in the CDR3. Germline values: CDR1 SGHRS, CDR2 YFSETQ. The V gene lost 0 bases and the J gene lost 5 bases, with 5 bases spanning the gap. Here the CDR3 DNA reads TGCGCCAGCAGCTTGGTTGGGGAGACCCAGTACTTC. Protein sequence: CASSLVGETQYF.

The V gene is TRBV29-1, the J gene TRBJ2-7, with D perhaps being TRBD1 or TRBD2 (5 bases each). V lost 2 bases, J lost 3 bases, and 11 bases lay in between. Germline CDR1 SQVTM, CDR2 ANQGSEA. This CDR3 contains 13 residues. CDR3: CSVEIRDGYEQYF. The CDR3 bases are TGCAGCGTTGAAATCAGGGACGGCTACGAGCAGTACTTC.

This clone was counted only a few times. The V and J genes are TRBV25-1 and TRBJ2-1; no firm D call. Germline V gene lookup returns CDR1 MGHDK and CDR2 SYGVNS. V was pared by 6 bases and J by 4 bases, with 7 bases between. CDR3 length equals 12 residues. CDR3 region: CASSPSYNEQFF. In DNA, the CDR3 is TGTGCCAGCAGCCCCAGTTACAATGAGCAGTTCTTC.

This clone has only a few counts. The J gene is TRBJ2-5, the V gene TRBV6-5; the D gene is possibly TRBD2 (5 bases). Trimming removed 0 bases at V and 4 bases at J, with 12 bases between. Per germline, CDR1 MNHEY and CDR2 SVGAGI. This CDR3 is built from 15 residues. The CDR3 sequence: CASSYSQGLGETQYF. CDR3 bases: TGTGCCAGCAGTTACTCCCAAGGACTGGGAGAGACCCAGTACTTC.

The CDR3 nucleotides are TGTGCCAGCTCACCGGGCAACGTGGACTACGAGCAGTACTTC. It is translated as CASSPGNVDYEQYF. The V and J genes are TRBV18 and TRBJ2-7; D is undetermined. CDR1 is KGHSH, CDR2 LQKENI, per germline. Trimming shortened V by 3 bases and J by 3 bases, and 12 bases separated the two germline ends. There are 14 residues in the CDR3. The complete variable domain, with remaining parts taken from reference TRBV18 and TRBJ2-7, reads NAGVMQNPRHLVRRRGQEARLRCSPMKGHSHVYWYRQLPEEGLKFMVYLQKENIIDESGMPKERFSAEFPKEGPSILRIQQVVRGDSAAYFCASSPGNVDYEQYFGPGTRLTVT.

This clone showed up just a few times. V usage is TRBV30 and J usage is TRBJ2-3; 10 bases align to TRBD1. Germline lookup yields CDR1 GTSNPN and CDR2 SVGIG (reference sequence). The ends lost 5 bases at V and 2 bases at J; junction bases unmatched: 4. The CDR3 contains 14 residues. CDR3 sequence reads: CAWGTGVFTDTQYF. In DNA form, the CDR3 reads TGTGCCTGGGGGACAGGGGTCTTCACAGATACGCAGTATTTT. Complete variable domain (other parts from reference TRBV30 and TRBJ2-3): SQTIHQWPATLVQPVGSPLSLECTVEGTSNPNLYWYRQAAGRGLQLLFYSVGIGQISSEVPQNLSASRPQDRQFILSSKKLLLSDSGFYLCAWGTGVFTDTQYFGPGTRLTVL.

This clone was picked up a small number of times. This rearrangement joins TRBV29-1 to TRBJ2-7; D uncertain. Deletions cut 7 bases from V and 1 base from J, with 14 bases between. Germline CDR1 reads SQVTM; CDR2 reads ANQGSEA. The CDR3 has 13 amino acids. The CDR3 DNA reads TGCAGCGCAGCTTGGCTCCCTTCCTACGAGCAGTACTTC. Protein: CSAAWLPSYEQYF.

This clone was picked up a small number of times. Here the CDR3 reads CAWRRQGAQYF. The CDR3 DNA follows: TGTGCCTGGAGGCGGCAGGGCGCGCAGTATTTT. The chain recombines TRBV30 with TRBJ2-3; the D gene is possibly TRBD1 (5 bases). The CDR3 spans 11 residues. V gave up 3 bases and J gave up 10 bases, with 11 bases separating them. CDR1 is GTSNPN, CDR2 SVGIG, per germline (reference sequence).

This clone has only a few counts. V usage is TRBV11-1 and J usage is TRBJ2-1; maybe TRBD2 (5 bases). Germline V gene sequence: CDR1 SGHAT, CDR2 FQDESV (reference sequence). CDR3 length: 13 amino acids. Trimming removed 4 bases at V and 2 bases at J, with 6 bases between. This CDR3 reads CASSSSPYNEQFF. The CDR3 bases are TGTGCCAGCAGCTCTAGCCCCTACAATGAGCAGTTCTTC.

This clone was counted once. The J gene is TRBJ1-4, the V gene TRBV29-1, with D possibly matching TRBD1 (6 bases). The CDR3 sequence is 13 residues long. V was clipped by 6 bases and J by 3 bases, with 11 bases between them. Germline CDR1 is SQVTM and CDR2 is ANQGSEA. CDR3 sequence reads: CSVKGGPNEKLFF. CDR3 DNA: TGCAGCGTGAAGGGGGGCCCTAATGAAAAACTGTTTTTT.

Details on this clone: The same CDR3 also results from other DNA sequences found in this sample. The CDR3 loop is CASSFVGQGETQYF. In nucleotides, the CDR3 is TGCGCCAGCAGCTTCGTGGGACAAGGGGAGACCCAGTACTTC. The chain is built from TRBV5-1 and TRBJ2-5; D is perhaps TRBD1 (6 bases). The ends were cut back, 2 bases at V and 5 bases at J, with 13 bases in the middle. The CDR3 is 14 amino acids. CDR1 is SGHRS, CDR2 YFSETQ, per germline. The entire variable domain, with the rest obtained from reference TRBV5-1 and TRBJ2-5, is as follows: KAGVTQTPRYLIKTRGQQVTLSCSPISGHRSVSWYQQTPGQGLQFLFEYFSETQRNKGNFPGRFSGRQFSNSRSEMNVSTLELGDSALYLCASSFVGQGETQYFGPGTRLLVL.